This TCR beta chain came from a study of cytomegalovirus exposure and HLA in healthy donors. Study observations and caveats: The investigators catalogued under 200 TCR beta chains as cytomegalovirus-associated.

Primers included in the PCR were 60 Vbeta and 13 Jbeta primers. Authors' processing steps: Later reanalysis found roughly 80 million unique TCR beta chains, 10 million to 14 million of them shared. TCRdb keeps only in-frame clones here, not all; method: immunoSEQ multiplex PCR. That table gives V, J and clone size, and the DNA gave D and trimming. The sample holds about 160,000 clones, 75% to 90% seen once. This CDR3 comprises 11 residues. Trimming left V 6 bases short and J 9 bases short, with 9 bases between. Germline values: CDR1 SGHTA, CDR2 FQGTGA. Note on this clone: Antigen: not known.

The receptor comes from a man between 25 and 39 years old in good health and CMV-seronegative. J is TRBJ2-1 and V is TRBV7-3; D is possibly TRBD2 (5 bases). Sequenced sample: PBMCs. CDR3 nucleotide sequence: TGTGCCAGCAGGGACGGAGGTGAGCAGTTCTTC. Protein product: CASRDGGEQFF.